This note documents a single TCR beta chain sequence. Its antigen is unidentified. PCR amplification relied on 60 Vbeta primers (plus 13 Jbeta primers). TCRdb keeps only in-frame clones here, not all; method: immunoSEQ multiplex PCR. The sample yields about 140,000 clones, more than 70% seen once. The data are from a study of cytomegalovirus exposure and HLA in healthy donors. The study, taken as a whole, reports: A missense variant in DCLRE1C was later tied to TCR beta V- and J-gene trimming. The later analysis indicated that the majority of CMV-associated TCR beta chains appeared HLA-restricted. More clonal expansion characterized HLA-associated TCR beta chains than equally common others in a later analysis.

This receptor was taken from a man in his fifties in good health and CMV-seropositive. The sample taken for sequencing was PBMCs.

The CDR3 here is CASRGEDTEAFF. The CDR3 DNA reads as TGTGCCAGCAGAGGGGAGGACACTGAAGCTTTCTTT. The V call is TRBV2, the J call TRBJ1-1; D possibly corresponds to TRBD1 (5 bases). CDR1 is SNHLY, CDR2 FYNNEI, per germline. Deletions cut 6 bases from V and 3 bases from J, with 8 bases between. The CDR3 totals 12 residues.